These 31 T cell receptor beta chains came from one sample sequenced in a study of blood T cell repertoires in COVID-19. Sequenced by immunoSEQ multiplex PCR; TCRdb stores in-frame clones only, minus some. The sample yields approximately 150,000 clones, about 80% seen once. The sequenced sample consisted of PBMCs or T cells enriched from blood (not recorded which). The receptor source for this set is a man in his fifties in a cohort exposed to, infected with or recovered from COVID-19 (not recorded which).

The rearrangement joins TRBV24-1 to TRBJ2-7, with 7 positions matching TRBD1. The germline V gene encodes CDR1 KGHDR and CDR2 SFDVKD. Trimming took 2 bases from V and 6 from J; bases not matched to a gene: 3. The CDR3 is 13 residues long. The CDR3 DNA follows: TGTGCCACCAGTGATTCCGGGACAGTCGAGCAGTACTTC. It codes for CATSDSGTVEQYF.

The genes are TRBV6-1 and TRBJ2-3, with D possibly being TRBD1 (5 bases). V gave up 3 bases and J gave up 0 bases, with 7 bases separating them. This CDR3 region has 14 residues. Germline lookup yields CDR1 MNHNS and CDR2 SASEGT. The DNA of the CDR3 is TGTGCCAGCAGTGACAGGGATAGCACAGATACGCAGTATTTT. Its translation: CASSDRDSTDTQYF.

CDR3 amino acids: CASSLRVGEQFF. CDR3 nucleotide sequence: TGTGCCAGCAGTCTCAGGGTGGGTGAGCAGTTCTTC. This rearrangement joins TRBV12-3 or TRBV12-4 to TRBJ2-1; D might be TRBD1 (5 bases). V was trimmed by 5 bases and J by 9 bases, leaving 11 bases between them. The CDR3 has 12 residues.

The chain has TRBV5-8 and TRBJ1-5, with TRBD1 as a possible D gene (5 bases). Germline-derived CDR1 and CDR2 are SGHTS and YDEGEE. The V end lost 2 bases, the J end lost 1 base, and 10 bases lay between the germline ends. The CDR3 covers 15 residues. CDR3 protein: CASSFASGSNQPQHF. CDR3 nucleotide sequence: TGTGCCAGCAGCTTTGCCTCAGGGAGCAATCAGCCCCAGCATTTT.

The rearrangement joins TRBV7-2 to TRBJ1-5; 12 positions match TRBD1. V shed 6 bases, J shed 2 bases, and the junction held 8 bases outside the gene matches. Germline lookup yields CDR1 SGHTA and CDR2 FQGNSA. This CDR3 contains 17 residues. As DNA, the CDR3 is TGTGCCAGCAGGCAACAGGGACAGGGGGCGGGCAATCAGCCCCAGCATTTT. Amino acids: CASRQQGQGAGNQPQHF.

This clone appeared a few times. V is TRBV5-4 and J is TRBJ2-1; D is possibly TRBD1 (5 bases). The CDR3 consists of 15 residues. The germline V and J ends were trimmed by 3 bases and 1 base, with 11 bases remaining between them. Germline CDR1 is SGHNT and CDR2 is YYREEE (reference sequence). CDR3 nucleotide sequence: TGTGCCAGCAGCTATTCTTCAGGGTCCTACAATGAGCAGTTCTTC. The encoded protein is CASSYSSGSYNEQFF.

The genes are TRBV24-1 and TRBJ2-5, with 12 bases that match TRBD1. Trimming cost V 4 bases and J 5 bases; bases outside gene matches: 7. The CDR3 has 16 residues. Germline lookup yields CDR1 KGHDR and CDR2 SFDVKD. The CDR3 loop is CATSEGGTGGLETQYF. DNA for the CDR3: TGTGCCACCAGTGAAGGAGGGACAGGGGGCCTCGAGACCCAGTACTTC.

This chain connects TRBV19 to TRBJ2-2; 8 bases map to TRBD2. Trimming removed 0 bases from V and 5 bases from J; junction bases left unmatched: 2. CDR1 and CDR2 from the germline V gene are LNHDA and SQIVND (reference sequence). The CDR3 extends over 15 amino acids. CDR3 sequence (DNA): TGTGCCAGTAGTATAGATGGCGGGAGGACCGGGGAGCTGTTTTTT. It encodes CASSIDGGRTGELFF.

The V call is TRBV2, the J call TRBJ2-2; maybe TRBD1 (5 bases). Trimming removed 0 bases at V and 6 bases at J, with 11 bases between. The CDR3 spans 15 residues. Per germline, CDR1 SNHLY and CDR2 FYNNEI. As DNA, the CDR3 is TGTGCCAGCAGTGAAGCGCAGGGATGGGCCGGGGAGCTGTTTTTT. This gives the protein CASSEAQGWAGELFF. Drawing the rest from reference TRBV2 and TRBJ2-2, the complete variable domain is EPEVTQTPSHQVTQMGQEVILRCVPISNHLYFYWYRQILGQKVEFLVSFYNNEISEKSEIFDDQFSVERPDGSNFTLKIRSTKLEDSAMYFCASSEAQGWAGELFFGEGSRLTVL.

The CDR3 DNA reads as TGTGCCAGCAGGTCCTTCGTTGCGGGAATGAACACTGAAGCTTTCTTT. This sequence encodes CASRSFVAGMNTEAFF. The V gene is TRBV9, the J gene TRBJ1-1, with unresolved D. The CDR3 covers 16 residues. V was cut by 5 bases and J by 0 bases, with 17 bases left in between. Germline CDR1 and CDR2: SGDLS and YYNGEE.

A few counts support this clone. The chain's CDR3 is CSASNSYSGNTIYF. The CDR3, as DNA: TGCAGTGCTAGTAACAGCTACTCTGGAAACACCATATATTTT. This sequence joins TRBV20-1 and TRBJ1-3; D remains ambiguous. V was clipped by 3 bases and J by 0 bases, with 9 bases between them. The germline V gene encodes CDR1 DFQATT and CDR2 SNEGSKA (reference sequence). CDR3 length: 14 residues.

The count of this clone is one. The chain combines TRBV2 with TRBJ2-6, with D possibly matching TRBD1 (5 bases). Trimming cost V 4 bases and J 13 bases, with 20 bases left between them. Germline lookup yields CDR1 SNHLY and CDR2 FYNNEI. CDR3 length: 15 amino acids. The CDR3 coding sequence is TGTGCCAGCAGTGTAGGGCAAGGGGCTCATAAAGTCCTGACTTTC. It encodes CASSVGQGAHKVLTF.

This chain joins TRBV28 and TRBJ1-3; D may be TRBD1 (5 bases). Per the germline V gene, CDR1 is MDHEN and CDR2 is SYDVKM. V lost 6 bases, J lost 0 bases, and 12 bases lay in between. The CDR3 spans 15 residues. The CDR3 region is CASRRDGSSGNTIYF. DNA of the CDR3: TGTGCCAGCAGACGGGACGGGAGCTCTGGAAACACCATATATTTT.

The chain employs TRBV7-2 and TRBJ1-2; 7 bases are shared with TRBD1. The ends lost 3 bases at V and 8 bases at J; junction bases unmatched: 6. Germline V CDR1 and CDR2: SGHTA, FQGNSA. The CDR3 contains 13 residues. CDR3 nucleotides: TGTGCCAGCAGCTTTGAGGGGGCACAAGGCTACACCTTC. Protein product: CASSFEGAQGYTF.

The rearrangement joins TRBV5-4 to TRBJ1-2; 12 bases fit TRBD1. The CDR3 consists of 14 residues. Unmatched junction bases numbered 4, after V lost 4 bases and J lost 6 bases. Looked up from germline, CDR1 is SGHNT and CDR2 is YYREEE (reference sequence). CDR3 DNA sequence: TGTGCCAGCAGCGGGGGACAGGGGGCTGATGGCTACACCTTC. Its translation is CASSGGQGADGYTF.

A single count supports this clone. The rearrangement joins TRBV24-1 to TRBJ2-1; 8 bases fit TRBD2. CDR1 and CDR2 (germline): KGHDR, SFDVKD. Trimming took 2 bases from V and 3 from J; bases not matched to a gene: 5. The CDR3 is 16 amino acids. CDR3 region: CATSDSGTSFYNEQFF. CDR3 bases: TGTGCCACCAGTGATTCGGGGACTAGTTTCTACAATGAGCAGTTCTTC.

V gene TRBV19 combines with J gene TRBJ2-5; 12 bases are a match to TRBD2. The V segment lost 4 bases and the J segment 1 base; nucleotides outside the gene matches: 4. From germline, CDR1 is LNHDA and CDR2 SQIVND (reference sequence). The CDR3 contains 16 residues. CDR3 sequence reads: CASSTRLAGAQETQYF. CDR3 DNA sequence: TGTGCCAGTAGTACTAGACTAGCGGGGGCCCAAGAGACCCAGTACTTC.

The CDR3 coding sequence is TGTGCCAGCAGCGGTCTAGCGGAAGAGACCCAGTACTTC. Translated: CASSGLAEETQYF. This rearrangement joins TRBV9 to TRBJ2-5; the match to TRBD2 covers 7 bases. Germline V CDR1 and CDR2: SGDLS, YYNGEE. V was clipped by 3 bases and J by 3 bases; unmatched bases: 2. The length of the CDR3 is 13 residues.

V gene TRBV18 combines with J gene TRBJ2-3, with 11 bases lining up with TRBD2. Germline values: CDR1 KGHSH, CDR2 LQKENI. Trimming at V came to 2 bases and at J to 0 bases, leaving 4 bases not matched to a gene. The CDR3 has 17 amino acids. In nucleotides, the CDR3 is TGTGCCAGCTCACCAGCACTAGCGGGAGCGAGCACAGATACGCAGTATTTT. Its protein product is CASSPALAGASTDTQYF.

The chain couples TRBV18 to TRBJ1-1, with D possibly TRBD1 on 5 matching bases. The CDR3 has 14 amino acids. The germline V and J ends were trimmed by 0 bases and 6 bases, with 11 bases remaining between them. Germline V gives CDR1 KGHSH, CDR2 LQKENI. The CDR3 region has the DNA TGTGCCAGCTCACCACCCGCCGGGGGGGCTGAAGCTTTCTTT. Amino acids: CASSPPAGGAEAFF.

The CDR3 sequence is CASSPDRTGGEQYF. For the CDR3, the DNA is TGTGCCAGCTCACCTGACAGGACTGGGGGCGAGCAGTACTTC. The chain employs TRBV18 and TRBJ2-7, with TRBD1 as a possible D gene (6 bases). V was cut by 3 bases and J by 6 bases, with 15 bases left in between. The CDR3 has 14 residues. CDR1 and CDR2 from the germline V gene are KGHSH and LQKENI.

This sequence joins TRBV7-9 and TRBJ2-1; 10 bases fit TRBD1. The CDR3 runs to 15 residues. Trimming at V came to 5 bases and at J to 2 bases, leaving 3 bases not matched to a gene. Germline lookup yields CDR1 SEHNR and CDR2 FQNEAQ (reference sequence). The CDR3 DNA reads as TGTGCCAGCAGCACCGGGACAGGGGCCTACAATGAGCAGTTCTTC. Residues: CASSTGTGAYNEQFF.

CDR3: CAWSTEDNQPQHF. The CDR3 nucleotides are TGTGCCTGGAGCACTGAGGATAATCAGCCCCAGCATTTT. The chain carries TRBV30 and TRBJ1-5; D is unresolved. This CDR3 region has 13 residues. Looked up from germline, CDR1 is GTSNPN and CDR2 is SVGIG (reference sequence). V gave up 3 bases and J gave up 4 bases, with 10 bases separating them.

V usage is TRBV3-1 (or the pseudogene TRBV3-2) and J usage is TRBJ2-1; D possibly corresponds to TRBD2 (6 bases). Germline V lookup: CDR1 LGHDT, CDR2 YNNKEL (reference sequence). Between the trimmed V and J ends, which lost 0 bases and 14 bases, there was a span of 20 bases. CDR3 length: 15 residues. The CDR3 coding sequence is TGTGCCAGCAGCCAAGACGGACTTTTAGCGGAGTGGAAGTTCTTC. This encodes CASSQDGLLAEWKFF.

The chain employs TRBV19 and TRBJ1-1, with D perhaps TRBD1 (6 bases). The CDR3 is 13 amino acids. Trimming removed 6 bases at V and 10 bases at J, with 18 bases between. CDR1 and CDR2 (germline): LNHDA, SQIVND (reference sequence). The CDR3: CASSQQGSLGAFF. The CDR3 region has the DNA TGTGCCAGTAGCCAACAGGGTTCTTTAGGAGCTTTCTTT.

V usage is TRBV16 and J usage is TRBJ2-7; 7 bases are shared with TRBD1. The CDR3 has 14 residues. With 5 bases clipped from V and 4 bases from J, the junction kept 8 bases outside the gene matches. The germline V gene encodes CDR1 KGHSY and CDR2 FQNENV. The CDR3 spells CASSETGARYEQYF. The DNA of the CDR3 is TGTGCCAGCAGCGAAACAGGGGCCAGGTACGAGCAGTACTTC. Full variable domain (missing parts from reference TRBV16 and TRBJ2-7): GEEVAQTPKHLVRGEGQKAKLYCAPIKGHSYVFWYQQVLKNEFKFLISFQNENVFDETGMPKERFSAKCLPNSPCSLEIQATKLEDSAVYFCASSETGARYEQYFGPGTRLTVT.

This clone has a count of ten or more. This CDR3 reads CAWSDFGTSGSYEQYF. For the CDR3, the DNA is TGTGCCTGGAGTGACTTTGGGACTAGCGGTAGCTACGAGCAGTACTTC. The gene calls are TRBV30 and TRBJ2-7; 11 bases match TRBD2. V was pared by 1 base and J by 3 bases, with 8 bases of the junction left unmatched. The CDR3 contains 16 residues. From germline, CDR1 is GTSNPN and CDR2 SVGIG (reference sequence).

The chain couples TRBV30 to TRBJ1-1, with 10 bases matching TRBD1. Germline values: CDR1 GTSNPN, CDR2 SVGIG (reference sequence). This CDR3 is 11 amino acids long. V lost 5 bases to trimming and J lost 11 bases; unmatched junction nucleotides: 5. The DNA of the CDR3 is TGTGCCTGGGGGGACAGGGGATATGCTTTCTTT. This translates into CAWGDRGYAFF.

This sequence joins TRBV5-1 and TRBJ1-1; D is undetermined. V lost 4 bases, J lost 1 base, and 5 bases lay in between. The CDR3 totals 12 residues. The V gene's germline CDR1 is SGHRS and CDR2 YFSETQ. CDR3 region: CASSEGNTEAFF. In DNA, the CDR3 is TGCGCCAGCAGCGAGGGGAACACTGAAGCTTTCTTT. The variable domain in full, completed from reference TRBV5-1 and TRBJ1-1, reads KAGVTQTPRYLIKTRGQQVTLSCSPISGHRSVSWYQQTPGQGLQFLFEYFSETQRNKGNFPGRFSGRQFSNSRSEMNVSTLELGDSALYLCASSEGNTEAFFGQGTRLTVV.

The chain uses TRBV7-9 and TRBJ1-6; D possibly corresponds to TRBD1 (5 bases). V lost 3 bases to trimming and J lost 3 bases, with 6 bases between them. The CDR3 consists of 14 residues. Germline assignment: CDR1 SEHNR and CDR2 FQNEAQ (reference sequence). Here the CDR3 DNA reads TGTGCCAGCAGCTTCGGGGGCTATAATTCACCCCTCCACTTT. Its translation: CASSFGGYNSPLHF.

The chain has TRBV23-1 and TRBJ1-5; 7 bases are a match to TRBD1. TRBV23-1 counts as an open reading frame of uncertain function. The CDR3 has 15 amino acids. V shed 9 bases, J shed 0 bases, and the junction held 8 bases outside the gene matches. The CDR3 region has the DNA TGCGCCAGGACCTGGGACAGTTCTAGCAATCAGCCCCAGCATTTT. Its translation: CARTWDSSSNQPQHF.